This TCR beta chain comes out of a study of blood T cell repertoires in COVID-19. Overall study context: Spain, Italy and the United States supplied samples that represented acute and convalescent COVID-19. PBMCs, B-cell-depleted T cells, or T cells were the source of the cDNA or gDNA that made up the material.

Deletions cut 4 bases from V and 11 bases from J, with 24 bases between. CDR1 and CDR2 from the germline V gene are SGHRS and YFSETQ. CDR3 length: 15 residues. Methods used by the authors: Estimates of nucleated cell counts were drawn from the amplification of reference gene primers. Profiling relied on immunoSEQ multiplex PCR, and the TCRdb table lists in-frame clones only, not all of them. V and J calls and clone size follow that table, whereas D and trimming were derived from the DNA. The data contain fewer than 650,000 clones, around 90% of them singletons. Seattle patients were enrolled while actively infected and followed longitudinally.

The J gene is TRBJ1-2, the V gene TRBV5-1; D is unclear. This receptor was taken from a woman between 50 and 59 years old with COVID-19, enrolled during active disease. Sequencing was carried out using peripheral blood. The CDR3 coding sequence is TGCGCCAGCAGCGCGACGTCAGTGACTCCCAGCGGTTACACCTTC. Translated: CASSATSVTPSGYTF.